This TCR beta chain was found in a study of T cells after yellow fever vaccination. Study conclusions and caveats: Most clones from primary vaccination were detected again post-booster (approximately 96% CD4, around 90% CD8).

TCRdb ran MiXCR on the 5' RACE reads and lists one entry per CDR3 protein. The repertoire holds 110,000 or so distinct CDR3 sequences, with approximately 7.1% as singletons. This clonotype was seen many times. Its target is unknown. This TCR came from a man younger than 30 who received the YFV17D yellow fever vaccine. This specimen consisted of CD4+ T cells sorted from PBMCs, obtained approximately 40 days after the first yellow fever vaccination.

CDR3 sequence (DNA): TGTGCCAGCAGCTCGGGACTACTCAATGAGCAGTTCTTC. As protein: CASSSGLLNEQFF. The chain is built from TRBV11-2 and TRBJ2-1, with 7 bases that match TRBD2. Trimming cost V 4 bases and J 6 bases; bases outside gene matches: 3. Germline V CDR1 and CDR2: SGHAT, FQNNGV. This CDR3 comprises 13 residues.